A selection of T cell receptor beta chains follows, all from one sample in a study of identical twins. MiXCR, applied by TCRdb to the 5' RACE reads, yields one record per CDR3 protein. Of some 690,000 distinct CDR3 sequences listed, around 20% are singletons. This same sample was also taken into another study, of T cells expressing NK-cell markers.

The sequenced sample consisted of PBMCs. The receptors here all came from a woman under 30 in good health. Both conserved end residues are part of each CDR3. Fields, in order: CDR3 protein, CDR3 DNA, J gene, clone size, V gene, D gene. D genes are given only for firm matches. Size is omitted from some rows. Given values are once, few, many or a class for expanded clones.

CSVGGNQPQHF,TGCAGCGTTGGGGGGAATCAGCCCCAGCATTTT,TRBJ1-5,many,TRBV29-1,NA
CASSLAGEQYF,TGTGCCAGCAGCTTGGCGGGCGAGCAGTACTTC,TRBJ2-7,many,TRBV12-3/TRBV12-4,NA
CSASQGQSTFGEKLFF,TGCAGTGCTAGCCAGGGACAGTCGACCTTCGGTGAAAAACTGTTTTTT,TRBJ1-4,few,TRBV20-1,TRBD1
CASSLWGDRAISYEQYF,TGTGCCAGCAGTTTATGGGGGGACAGGGCCATCTCCTACGAGCAGTACTTC,TRBJ2-7,few,TRBV27,TRBD1
CASSLVMTGSPLHF,TGTGCCAGCAGCTTAGTGATGACGGGGTCACCCCTCCACTTT,TRBJ1-6,NA,TRBV7-2,NA
CASGVNSPLHF,TGTGCCAGCGGGGTAAATTCACCCCTCCACTTT,TRBJ1-6,many,TRBV3-1,NA
CSSRQDNIQYF,TGCAGCTCTAGACAGGACAACATTCAGTACTTC,TRBJ2-4,few,TRBV29-1,NA
CASSTRGDGVTDTQYF,TGTGCCAGCAGCACCCGTGGGGACGGTGTCACAGATACGCAGTATTTT,TRBJ2-3,NA,TRBV11-3,NA
CASSLFWDRIDEQYF,TGTGCCAGCAGCTTATTTTGGGACAGGATCGACGAGCAGTACTTC,TRBJ2-7,NA,TRBV5-6,TRBD1
CASSLLRWGACADTQYF,TGTGCCAGCAGCTTACTGCGTTGGGGGGCCTGCGCAGATACGCAGTATTTT,TRBJ2-3,few,TRBV7-2,NA
CASSQDEGAAQYF,TGCGCCAGCAGCCAAGATGAAGGGGCCGCCCAGTATTTT,TRBJ2-3,few,TRBV4-3,NA
CASRPSGTTSTDTQYF,TGTGCCAGCAGGCCCTCGGGCACCACTAGCACAGATACGCAGTATTTT,TRBJ2-3,NA,TRBV7-9,NA
CASSEREGTDTQYF,TGTGCCAGCAGCGAGCGGGAGGGCACAGATACGCAGTATTTT,TRBJ2-3,many,TRBV27,TRBD2
CASSYSGPTYNEQFF,TGTGCCAGCAGTTACTCGGGCCCCACCTACAATGAGCAGTTCTTC,TRBJ2-1,NA,TRBV6-2/TRBV6-3,NA
CSARRSGRRYEQYF,TGCAGTGCTAGGCGGTCGGGTAGGAGGTACGAGCAGTACTTC,TRBJ2-7,few,TRBV20-1,NA
CASSPGPQSGYTF,TGTGCCAGCAGCCCGGGGCCCCAGTCTGGCTACACCTTC,TRBJ1-2,many,TRBV12-3/TRBV12-4,NA
CASSYAGFYGYTF,TGTGCCAGCAGTTACGCAGGCTTCTATGGCTACACCTTC,TRBJ1-2,many,TRBV6-2/TRBV6-3,NA
CSARDNTGRNSPLHF,TGCAGTGCTAGAGATAACACAGGTCGAAATTCACCCCTCCACTTT,TRBJ1-6,many,TRBV20-1,NA
CASSPGGMNTEAFF,TGTGCCAGCTCACCAGGGGGAATGAACACTGAAGCTTTCTTT,TRBJ1-1,many,TRBV18,NA
CSASGRGGSSYEQYF,TGCAGTGCTAGTGGGCGGGGGGGGAGCTCCTACGAGCAGTACTTC,TRBJ2-7,few,TRBV20-1,TRBD2
CSAQDNYGYTF,TGCAGTGCCCAGGACAACTATGGCTACACCTTC,TRBJ1-2,few,TRBV20-1,NA
CASTQTGGEQYF,TGTGCCAGCACTCAGACGGGGGGCGAGCAGTACTTC,TRBJ2-7,NA,TRBV6-1,TRBD2
CATVGQINYGYTF,TGTGCCACCGTGGGACAGATAAACTATGGCTACACCTTC,TRBJ1-2,few,TRBV10-3,TRBD1
CASSSYRDEQYF,TGTGCCAGCAGTAGTTACAGGGACGAGCAGTACTTC,TRBJ2-7,few,TRBV6-2/TRBV6-3,NA
CASSAHRGGYTF,TGTGCCAGCAGTGCTCACAGGGGTGGCTACACCTTC,TRBJ1-2,NA,TRBV12-3/TRBV12-4,TRBD1
CASSSEGRGDEQFF,TGTGCCAGCAGCTCCGAGGGGCGGGGAGATGAGCAGTTCTTC,TRBJ2-1,NA,TRBV7-3,NA
CASSQTLDRAKGSPLHF,TGTGCCAGCAGCCAAACCTTGGACAGGGCCAAGGGGTCACCCCTCCACTTT,TRBJ1-6,once,TRBV3-1,TRBD1
CASSYPFWASSYNEQFF,TGTGCCAGCAGTTACCCCTTTTGGGCGAGCTCCTACAATGAGCAGTTCTTC,TRBJ2-1,few,TRBV6-5,NA
CSARAGPYNEQFF,TGCAGTGCTAGAGCGGGACCGTACAATGAGCAGTTCTTC,TRBJ2-1,many,TRBV20-1,NA
CASSSRQGYEQYF,TGTGCCAGCAGTTCTCGACAGGGTTACGAGCAGTACTTC,TRBJ2-7,many,TRBV27,TRBD1
CATSRESRNTIYF,TGTGCCACCAGCAGAGAGAGCAGAAACACCATATATTTT,TRBJ1-3,many,TRBV15,NA
CATSDPLDTQYF,TGTGCCACCAGCGACCCCTTGGATACGCAGTATTTT,TRBJ2-3,NA,TRBV15,NA
CASSRAPPISMGLAGTDTQYF,TGTGCCAGCAGCCGCGCACCGCCTATTAGTATGGGACTAGCGGGGACAGATACGCAGTATTTT,TRBJ2-3,few,TRBV14,TRBD2
CASSLDTWTPDTEAFF,TGTGCCAGCAGCTTAGATACTTGGACACCAGACACTGAAGCTTTCTTT,TRBJ1-1,many,TRBV7-9,NA
CATSVAGAETQYF,TGTGCCACCAGTGTGGCGGGAGCGGAGACCCAGTACTTC,TRBJ2-5,few,TRBV24-1,TRBD2
CARLQGNQETQYF,TGCGCCAGGCTACAGGGTAACCAAGAGACCCAGTACTTC,TRBJ2-5,few,TRBV5-1,NA
CASSRQGAGAGELFF,TGTGCCAGCAGTCGACAGGGGGCAGGTGCCGGGGAGCTGTTTTTT,TRBJ2-2,NA,TRBV6-2/TRBV6-3,TRBD1
CASSDDYLVKTQYF,TGTGCCAGCAGCGATGACTACCTAGTCAAGACCCAGTACTTC,TRBJ2-5,few,TRBV7-2,NA
CAIGSGLDEQFF,TGTGCCATCGGAAGCGGGCTGGATGAGCAGTTCTTC,TRBJ2-1,few,TRBV10-3,NA
CASSDTRVYNEQFF,TGTGCCAGCAGTGACACGAGAGTATACAATGAGCAGTTCTTC,TRBJ2-1,few,TRBV12-3/TRBV12-4,NA
CSASRGSEQYF,TGCAGTGCTAGTAGGGGTAGCGAGCAGTACTTC,TRBJ2-7,many,TRBV20-1,NA
CASSEQGWNEQFF,TGTGCCAGCAGCGAACAGGGGTGGAATGAGCAGTTCTTC,TRBJ2-1,few,TRBV9,TRBD1
CSARAGGAHEQYF,TGCAGTGCTAGAGCGGGAGGGGCCCACGAGCAGTACTTC,TRBJ2-7,NA,TRBV20-1,TRBD2
CASSGTSGGASVTGELFF,TGTGCCAGCAGCGGGACTAGCGGGGGGGCCTCTGTCACCGGGGAGCTGTTTTTT,TRBJ2-2,NA,TRBV9,TRBD2
CASSVHREAFF,TGTGCCAGCAGCGTTCACCGTGAAGCTTTCTTT,TRBJ1-1,few,TRBV7-2,NA
CASPPSPDRAIQPQHF,TGTGCCAGCCCCCCTTCTCCCGACAGGGCGATTCAGCCCCAGCATTTT,TRBJ1-5,NA,TRBV6-1,TRBD1
CASSLASGSGVEQFF,TGTGCCAGCAGCTTAGCTAGCGGGAGTGGGGTTGAGCAGTTCTTC,TRBJ2-1,many,TRBV7-6,TRBD2
CASIRGRGETQYF,TGTGCCAGCATTCGGGGGAGGGGAGAGACCCAGTACTTC,TRBJ2-5,few,TRBV7-2,TRBD2
CASSSGWYEQYF,TGTGCCAGCAGTTCGGGGTGGTACGAGCAGTACTTC,TRBJ2-7,few,TRBV12-3/TRBV12-4,NA
CASSPSEGQPQHF,TGTGCCAGCTCACCTAGCGAGGGACAGCCCCAGCATTTT,TRBJ1-5,few,TRBV18,NA
CASSRPVWTSGDSYNEQFF,TGTGCCAGCAGCAGACCCGTGTGGACTAGCGGGGATTCCTACAATGAGCAGTTCTTC,TRBJ2-1,few,TRBV6-2/TRBV6-3,TRBD2
CSARGTSGTTDTQYF,TGCAGTGCTAGGGGGACTAGCGGGACCACAGATACGCAGTATTTT,TRBJ2-3,few,TRBV20-1,TRBD2
CSAADRTLQGAFF,TGCAGTGCTGCCGACAGGACTCTTCAGGGGGCTTTCTTT,TRBJ1-1,many,TRBV20-1,NA
CASSLMAAANEQYF,TGTGCCAGCAGCTTGATGGCTGCTGCGAACGAGCAGTACTTC,TRBJ2-7,few,TRBV7-6,NA
CARPSGAQYF,TGTGCCCGCCCGAGCGGAGCGCAGTATTTT,TRBJ2-3,few,TRBV7-4,NA
CASSTGPHVNEQYF,TGTGCCAGCAGTACCGGGCCCCACGTAAACGAGCAGTACTTC,TRBJ2-7,NA,TRBV9,NA
CASSLVPTGTTEAFF,TGCGCCAGCAGCTTGGTACCGACGGGAACAACTGAAGCTTTCTTT,TRBJ1-1,many,TRBV5-1,NA
CAISQQGNEQFF,TGTGCCATCAGCCAACAGGGGAATGAGCAGTTCTTC,TRBJ2-1,NA,TRBV10-3,TRBD1